These T cell receptor beta chains were read from a single sample in a study of human T cells and chemical hapten exposure. TCRdb itself ran the RACE reads through MiXCR, one entry per CDR3 protein. The profile shows some 300,000 distinct CDR3 sequences, over 5% of them singletons. The material sequenced was whole blood, taken in connection with sensitization to the hapten diphenylcyclopropenone (DPC). The receptors come from a woman under 30 with alopecia areata. Some clones in this sample may be carry-over from other donors' samples. Both conserved end residues are part of each CDR3. The order of the fields is D gene, clone size, J gene, V gene, CDR3 protein, CDR3 DNA. A D gene is named only where the DNA matches it firmly. The size of a clone is reported for some rows only, either as once, few or many, or as a class for expanded clones.

d_gene: NA; abundance: few; j_gene: TRBJ2-5; v_gene: TRBV15; CDR3aa: CATSRDLRETQYF; CDR3nt: TGTGCCACCAGCAGAGATCTTAGGGAGACCCAGTACTTC
d_gene: TRBD1; abundance: many; j_gene: TRBJ1-6; v_gene: TRBV15; CDR3aa: CATSRDRGYNSPLHF; CDR3nt: TGTGCCACCAGCAGGGACAGGGGTTATAATTCACCCCTCCACTTT
d_gene: NA; abundance: NA; j_gene: TRBJ1-4; v_gene: TRBV29-1; CDR3aa: CSVSQNEKLFF; CDR3nt: TGCAGCGTTTCCCAAAATGAAAAACTGTTTTTT
d_gene: TRBD1; abundance: NA; j_gene: TRBJ2-7; v_gene: TRBV5-3; CDR3aa: CARSCGPFEGAPSHEQYF; CDR3nt: TGTGCCAGAAGCTGCGGTCCTTTTGAGGGGGCGCCGTCCCACGAGCAGTACTTC
d_gene: NA; abundance: few; j_gene: TRBJ2-5; v_gene: TRBV2; CDR3aa: CASSRAVNGDQYF; CDR3nt: TGTGCCAGCAGCAGGGCGGTTAACGGTGACCAGTACTTC
d_gene: TRBD1; abundance: many; j_gene: TRBJ2-1; v_gene: TRBV5-6; CDR3aa: CASSLAEEQGKSGEQFF; CDR3nt: TGTGCCAGCAGCTTGGCCGAGGAACAGGGGAAGAGCGGTGAGCAGTTCTTC
d_gene: NA; abundance: many; j_gene: TRBJ2-3; v_gene: TRBV7-9; CDR3aa: CASRYLGHATDTQYF; CDR3nt: TGTGCCAGCAGGTACCTGGGACACGCCACAGATACGCAGTATTTT
d_gene: TRBD1; abundance: few; j_gene: TRBJ2-7; v_gene: TRBV29-1; CDR3aa: CSAGTTGGRWQYF; CDR3nt: TGCAGCGCAGGTACGACAGGGGGCCGTTGGCAGTACTTC
d_gene: NA; abundance: many; j_gene: TRBJ2-2; v_gene: TRBV24-1; CDR3aa: CATSDYRTSGGFGGELFF; CDR3nt: TGTGCCACCAGTGATTATCGGACCTCCGGAGGGTTTGGCGGGGAGCTGTTTTTT
d_gene: NA; abundance: NA; j_gene: TRBJ2-7; v_gene: TRBV4-3; CDR3aa: CASSQDLERYEQYF; CDR3nt: TGCGCCAGCAGCCAAGATCTGGAGAGGTACGAGCAGTACTTC
d_gene: TRBD2; abundance: few; j_gene: TRBJ2-5; v_gene: TRBV4-2; CDR3aa: CASSQRGPSGGGQETQYF; CDR3nt: TGTGCCAGCAGCCAAAGGGGCCCTAGCGGGGGGGGCCAAGAGACCCAGTACTTC
d_gene: TRBD1; abundance: NA; j_gene: TRBJ1-6; v_gene: TRBV7-9; CDR3aa: CASSERQGSNSPLHF; CDR3nt: TGTGCCAGCAGCGAACGACAGGGTTCAAATTCACCCCTCCACTTT
d_gene: TRBD1; abundance: many; j_gene: TRBJ1-6; v_gene: TRBV29-1; CDR3aa: CSVLDRANSPLHF; CDR3nt: TGCAGCGTCCTGGACAGGGCGAATTCACCCCTCCACTTT
d_gene: TRBD2; abundance: few; j_gene: TRBJ2-1; v_gene: TRBV6-5; CDR3aa: CASSYSPPLSGGAYNEQFF; CDR3nt: TGTGCCAGCAGTTACTCCCCCCCGTTGAGCGGGGGGGCTTACAATGAGCAGTTCTTC
d_gene: NA; abundance: many; j_gene: TRBJ1-2; v_gene: TRBV28; CDR3aa: CASNIGRGNYGYTF; CDR3nt: TGTGCCAGCAATATTGGCCGAGGGAACTATGGCTACACCTTC
d_gene: NA; abundance: many; j_gene: TRBJ2-1; v_gene: TRBV7-2; CDR3aa: CASSLGFRNNEQFF; CDR3nt: TGTGCCAGCAGCTTAGGATTTCGTAACAATGAGCAGTTCTTC
d_gene: TRBD2; abundance: few; j_gene: TRBJ2-7; v_gene: TRBV6-2/TRBV6-3; CDR3aa: CASSYSRRGLAGNSYEQYF; CDR3nt: TGTGCCAGCAGTTACTCCCGCCGAGGACTAGCGGGGAACTCCTACGAGCAGTACTTC
d_gene: NA; abundance: few; j_gene: TRBJ2-3; v_gene: TRBV20-1; CDR3aa: CSASDPLGTDTQYF; CDR3nt: TGCAGTGCTAGTGACCCCCTAGGAACAGATACGCAGTATTTT
d_gene: TRBD2; abundance: few; j_gene: TRBJ2-1; v_gene: TRBV12-3/TRBV12-4; CDR3aa: CASSLSGGAHNEQFF; CDR3nt: TGTGCCAGCAGTTTAAGCGGGGGGGCCCACAATGAGCAGTTCTTC
d_gene: TRBD2; abundance: many; j_gene: TRBJ2-1; v_gene: TRBV27; CDR3aa: CASCLGTSGGDSEQFF; CDR3nt: TGTGCCAGCTGCCTTGGGACTAGCGGGGGGGACAGTGAGCAGTTCTTC
d_gene: NA; abundance: NA; j_gene: TRBJ1-2; v_gene: TRBV29-1; CDR3aa: CSVFQGRAYGYTF; CDR3nt: TGCAGCGTTTTTCAGGGGCGAGCATATGGCTACACCTTC
d_gene: NA; abundance: NA; j_gene: TRBJ1-2; v_gene: TRBV7-2; CDR3aa: CASSLDLLYGYTF; CDR3nt: TGTGCCAGCAGCTTAGATCTCCTCTATGGCTACACCTTC
d_gene: NA; abundance: NA; j_gene: TRBJ1-4; v_gene: TRBV5-1; CDR3aa: CASSGGSGGTNEKLFF; CDR3nt: TGCGCCAGCAGCGGTGGGTCCGGAGGGACTAATGAAAAACTGTTTTTT
d_gene: NA; abundance: many; j_gene: TRBJ1-4; v_gene: TRBV4-2; CDR3aa: CASSQGGEAEKLFF; CDR3nt: TGTGCCAGCAGCCAAGGAGGGGAGGCAGAAAAACTGTTTTTT
d_gene: TRBD1; abundance: many; j_gene: TRBJ2-3; v_gene: TRBV20-1; CDR3aa: CSSRTGTDTQYF; CDR3nt: TGCAGTTCCCGGACAGGGACAGATACGCAGTATTTT
d_gene: NA; abundance: NA; j_gene: TRBJ1-6; v_gene: TRBV9; CDR3aa: CASTVEAVNSPLHF; CDR3nt: TGTGCCAGCACCGTAGAGGCAGTAAATTCACCCCTCCACTTT
d_gene: NA; abundance: NA; j_gene: TRBJ1-4; v_gene: TRBV29-1; CDR3aa: CSVAVDGSEKLFF; CDR3nt: TGCAGCGTCGCAGTCGACGGAAGTGAAAAACTGTTTTTT
d_gene: NA; abundance: NA; j_gene: TRBJ2-7; v_gene: TRBV28; CDR3aa: CASSLSAATYEQYF; CDR3nt: TGTGCCAGCAGTTTATCGGCAGCCACCTACGAGCAGTACTTC
d_gene: NA; abundance: NA; j_gene: TRBJ2-7; v_gene: TRBV18; CDR3aa: CASSPWGNEQYF; CDR3nt: TGTGCCAGCTCACCCTGGGGTAACGAGCAGTACTTC
d_gene: NA; abundance: NA; j_gene: TRBJ2-7; v_gene: TRBV9; CDR3aa: CASSVDVGAEQYF; CDR3nt: TGTGCCAGCAGCGTAGATGTGGGGGCCGAGCAGTACTTC
d_gene: NA; abundance: many; j_gene: TRBJ1-4; v_gene: TRBV12-3/TRBV12-4; CDR3aa: CASRELANEKLFF; CDR3nt: TGTGCCAGCCGCGAGCTTGCTAATGAAAAACTGTTTTTT
d_gene: NA; abundance: NA; j_gene: TRBJ1-2; v_gene: TRBV20-1; CDR3aa: CSAPIRAYGYTF; CDR3nt: TGCAGTGCACCAATAAGGGCCTATGGCTACACCTTC
d_gene: NA; abundance: few; j_gene: TRBJ2-2; v_gene: TRBV6-1; CDR3aa: CASSFSPTNTGELFF; CDR3nt: TGTGCCAGCAGTTTCAGTCCGACGAACACCGGGGAGCTGTTTTTT